This record covers a single TCR beta chain. Antigen: not known. When replicate PCRs were run on sorted subsets, they used 150 to 250 ng DNA, about 30,000 T cell genomes. Profiled with immunoSEQ multiplex PCR; TCRdb holds only in-frame clones, not every one. Found here are a few million clones, roughly 92% of them singletons; the top ten hold 0.37%. With V trimmed by 5 bases and J by 6 bases, 16 bases remained unmatched. This CDR3 has 18 amino acids. CDR1 is SGHNT and CDR2 is YENEEA in the germline V gene. This sample was included in a study of shared clonotypes between healthy human individuals. On the study more broadly: Per-donor plates numbered three CD4 naive, three CD4 memory, two CD8 naive and one CD8 memory. Study-level findings and limits: In the sorted subsets, rarefaction showed sequencing was incomplete despite large depth.

The chain links TRBV11-3 to TRBJ2-2, with 9 bases aligning to TRBD2. The TCR originated in a young man in good health. Some clones in this sample may be carry-over from other donors' samples. Sequencing input: naive CD4+ T cells from PBMCs. Documented subset: CD45RA+ positively selected. The CDR3 sequence is CASSQGGGRAGQSGELFF. The CDR3 DNA reads as TGTGCCAGCAGCCAGGGCGGCGGGAGGGCCGGTCAGTCCGGGGAGCTGTTTTTT.